This T cell receptor beta chain was obtained from a study of regulatory T cells in long-lasting Graves disease. Notes on the study in general: Gene preferences differed: TRBV28, TRBJ1-2, TRBJ2-5 in persistent cases.

Regarding time point: newly diagnosed GD, antithyroid drugs for less than 3 months. PBMCs were the source of the RNA used for TCR sequencing. This clonotype was observed at least ten times. Its matching antigen is unknown. The V end lost 2 bases, the J end lost 6 bases, and 11 bases lay between the germline ends. From germline, CDR1 is LGHDT and CDR2 YNNKEL (reference sequence). This CDR3 spans 13 amino acids. Through Arm-PCR of CDR3 regions and iRepertoire HTBI primers, TCR beta libraries were built. TCRdb re-called the multiplex PCR reads through MiXCR, storing one row per CDR3 protein. The sample carries approximately 490,000 distinct CDR3 sequences, about 16% recorded once. In addition, the sample was reused for a study of T cells in Graves' hyperthyroidism and ophthalmopathy. This second study says: In the blood, most expanded thyroid clonotypes above 0.001 appeared as well. Ophthalmopathy was identified by the model a median 6.5 months ahead of onset.

The sequences come from peripheral blood mononuclear cells (PBMCs), collected at new diagnosis, from a patient treated with antithyroid drugs. The sequence was collected from a man between 35 and 55 years old with Graves disease. V usage is TRBV3-1 and J usage is TRBJ2-7; D unresolved. The CDR3: CASSQSSRGEQYF. The CDR3 nucleotides read TGTGCCAGCAGCCAATCGTCTCGTGGCGAGCAGTACTTC.